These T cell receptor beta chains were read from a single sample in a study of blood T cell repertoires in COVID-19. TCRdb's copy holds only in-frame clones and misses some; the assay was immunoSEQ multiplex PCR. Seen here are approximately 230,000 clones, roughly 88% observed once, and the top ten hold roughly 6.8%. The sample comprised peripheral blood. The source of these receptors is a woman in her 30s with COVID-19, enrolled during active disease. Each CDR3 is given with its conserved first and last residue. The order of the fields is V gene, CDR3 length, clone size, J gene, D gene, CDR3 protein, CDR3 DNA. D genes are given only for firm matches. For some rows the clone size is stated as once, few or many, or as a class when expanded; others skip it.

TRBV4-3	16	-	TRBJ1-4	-	CASRRTKVATNEKLFF	TGCGCCAGCAGAAGGACAAAGGTTGCAACTAATGAAAAACTGTTTTTT
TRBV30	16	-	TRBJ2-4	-	CAWSDKPGAPKNIQYF	TGTGCCTGGAGCGACAAACCGGGAGCACCAAAAAACATTCAGTACTTC
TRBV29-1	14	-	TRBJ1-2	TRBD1	CSVDQAGQGNGYTF	TGCAGCGTTGATCAGGCTGGACAGGGAAATGGCTACACCTTC
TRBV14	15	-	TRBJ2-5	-	CASSKPLGHQETQYF	TGTGCCAGCAGCAAACCCCTGGGACATCAAGAGACCCAGTACTTC
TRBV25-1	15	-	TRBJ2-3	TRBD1	CASSEGQGYTDTQYF	TGTGCCAGCAGCGAGGGACAGGGATACACAGATACGCAGTATTTT
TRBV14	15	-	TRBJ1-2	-	CASSPHPGQFPGYTF	TGTGCCAGCAGCCCCCACCCAGGACAGTTTCCAGGCTACACCTTC
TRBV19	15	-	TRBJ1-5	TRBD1	CASEPGTGVGQPQHF	TGTGCCAGCGAACCCGGGACAGGGGTAGGTCAGCCCCAGCATTTT
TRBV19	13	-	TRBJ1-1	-	CASSFTQNTEAFF	TGTGCCAGTAGCTTTACACAGAACACTGAAGCTTTCTTT
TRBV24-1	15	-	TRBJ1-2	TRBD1	CATSDPGTADYGYTF	TGTGCCACCAGTGATCCGGGGACAGCAGACTATGGCTACACCTTC
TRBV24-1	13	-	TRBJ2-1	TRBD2	CATKERETDEQFF	TGTGCCACCAAGGAGCGGGAGACCGATGAGCAGTTCTTC
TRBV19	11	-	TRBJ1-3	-	CASRNIYTIYF	TGTGCCAGTAGAAATATTTACACCATATATTTT
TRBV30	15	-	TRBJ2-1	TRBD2	CAWHTGTSSWNEQFF	TGTGCCTGGCACACCGGGACTAGCAGCTGGAATGAGCAGTTCTTC
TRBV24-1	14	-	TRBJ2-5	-	CATSGGDIQETQYF	TGTGCCACCAGCGGCGGGGATATCCAAGAGACCCAGTACTTC
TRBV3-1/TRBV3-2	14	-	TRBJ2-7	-	CASSPDGGASEQYF	TGTGCCAGCAGCCCGGATGGGGGGGCAAGCGAGCAGTACTTC
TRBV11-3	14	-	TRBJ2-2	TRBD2	CASSLGLASGELFF	TGTGCCAGCAGCTTAGGACTAGCAAGCGGGGAGCTGTTTTTT
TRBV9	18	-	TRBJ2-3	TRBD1	CASSVATGGTGSTDTQYF	TGTGCCAGCAGCGTAGCTACTGGGGGGACAGGGTCCACAGATACGCAGTATTTT
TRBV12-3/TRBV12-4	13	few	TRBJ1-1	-	CASSFPGGTEAFF	TGTGCCAGCAGTTTCCCAGGAGGCACTGAAGCTTTCTTT
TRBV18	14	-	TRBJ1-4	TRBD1	CASSPRGQGEKLFF	TGTGCCAGCTCACCAAGGGGACAGGGTGAAAAACTGTTTTTT
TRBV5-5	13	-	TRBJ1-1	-	CASSSGFRTEAFF	TGTGCCAGCAGCTCAGGATTCCGCACTGAAGCTTTCTTT
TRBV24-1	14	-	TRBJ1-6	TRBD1	CATSEWDRAYPLHF	TGTGCCACCAGTGAGTGGGACAGGGCCTATCCCCTCCACTTT
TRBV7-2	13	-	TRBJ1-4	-	CASSNRGYEKLFF	TGTGCCAGCAGCAATCGAGGGTATGAAAAACTGTTTTTT
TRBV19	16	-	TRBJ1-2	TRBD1	CASSVSQGTLGSGYTF	TGTGCCAGTAGTGTCTCACAGGGGACCCTAGGATCTGGCTACACCTTC
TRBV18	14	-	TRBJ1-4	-	CASSPTGANEKLFF	TGTGCCAGCTCACCAACCGGGGCTAATGAAAAACTGTTTTTT
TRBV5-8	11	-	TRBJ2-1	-	CASSLGGEQFF	TGTGCCAGCAGCTTAGGCGGGGAGCAGTTCTTC
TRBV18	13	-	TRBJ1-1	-	CASSPPTGTEAFF	TGTGCCAGCTCACCTCCCACAGGCACTGAAGCTTTCTTT
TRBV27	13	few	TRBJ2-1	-	CASSLSQGSEQFF	TGTGCCAGCAGTTTATCACAGGGTAGCGAGCAGTTCTTC
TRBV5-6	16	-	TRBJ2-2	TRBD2	CASSSGLGAIPGELFF	TGTGCCAGCAGCTCAGGACTAGGGGCGATACCCGGGGAGCTGTTTTTT
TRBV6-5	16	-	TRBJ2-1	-	CASSYSGGSSYNEQFF	TGTGCCAGCAGTTACTCTGGGGGGAGCTCCTACAATGAGCAGTTCTTC
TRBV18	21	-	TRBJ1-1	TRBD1	CASSIRVPDRTGERLGTEAFF	TGTGCCAGCTCAATAAGGGTCCCGGACAGGACAGGGGAGAGACTTGGGACTGAAGCTTTCTTT
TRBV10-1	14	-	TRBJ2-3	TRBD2	CASMERGGADTQYF	TGCGCCAGCATGGAACGGGGGGGCGCAGATACGCAGTATTTT
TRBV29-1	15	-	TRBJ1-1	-	CSVEYQEIMNTEAFF	TGCAGCGTTGAATACCAAGAGATTATGAACACTGAAGCTTTCTTT
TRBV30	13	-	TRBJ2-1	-	CAWSVSGPGEQFF	TGTGCCTGGAGTGTATCAGGTCCCGGTGAGCAGTTCTTC
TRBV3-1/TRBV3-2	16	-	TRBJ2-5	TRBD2	CASSQAGGQYQETQYF	TGTGCCAGCAGCCAAGCGGGGGGTCAGTACCAAGAGACCCAGTACTTC
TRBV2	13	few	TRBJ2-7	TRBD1	CASSRDRGAEQYF	TGTGCCAGCTCCCGGGACAGGGGGGCCGAGCAGTACTTC
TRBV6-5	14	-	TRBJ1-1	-	CASSYSRRYTEAFF	TGTGCCAGCAGTTACTCGAGAAGATACACTGAAGCTTTCTTT
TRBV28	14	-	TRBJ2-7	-	CASTHGGADYEQYF	TGTGCCAGCACCCATGGGGGGGCAGACTACGAGCAGTACTTC
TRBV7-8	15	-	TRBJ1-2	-	CASSPSWTEDYGYTF	TGTGCCAGCAGCCCTTCCTGGACAGAAGACTATGGCTACACCTTC
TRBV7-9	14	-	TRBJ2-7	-	CASSRGLLGEQQYF	TGTGCCAGCAGCCGAGGGCTCCTCGGGGAGCAGCAGTACTTC
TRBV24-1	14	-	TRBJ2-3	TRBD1	CATRGTGPTDTQYF	TGTGCCACCAGGGGGACAGGGCCCACAGATACGCAGTATTTT
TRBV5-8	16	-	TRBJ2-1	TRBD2	CASSGSTSGGAYEQFF	TGTGCCAGCAGCGGAAGCACTAGCGGGGGGGCCTATGAGCAGTTCTTC
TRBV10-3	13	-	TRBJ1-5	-	CASQNAGNQPQHF	TGTGCCTCCCAGAACGCAGGGAATCAGCCCCAGCATTTT
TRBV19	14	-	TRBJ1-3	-	CATQDKGSGNTIYF	TGTGCAACCCAGGATAAGGGGTCTGGAAACACCATATATTTT
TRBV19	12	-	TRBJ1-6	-	CASSPEDSPLHF	TGTGCCAGTAGCCCGGAGGACTCACCCCTCCACTTT
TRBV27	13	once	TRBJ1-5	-	CASSFSGNQPQHF	TGTGCCAGCAGTTTTTCAGGGAATCAGCCCCAGCATTTT
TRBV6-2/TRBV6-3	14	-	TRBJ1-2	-	CASSFPGQSAGYTF	TGTGCCAGCAGTTTCCCCGGACAGTCGGCTGGCTACACCTTC
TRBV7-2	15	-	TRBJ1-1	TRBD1	CASSLQTGGWTEAFF	TGTGCCAGCAGCCTCCAGACAGGGGGCTGGACTGAAGCTTTCTTT
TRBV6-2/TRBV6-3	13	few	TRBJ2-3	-	CASSYRQRDTQYF	TGTGCCAGCAGTTACCGACAGAGAGATACGCAGTATTTT
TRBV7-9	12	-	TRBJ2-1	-	CASSLGLDEQFF	TGTGCCAGCAGCTTAGGGCTCGATGAGCAGTTCTTC
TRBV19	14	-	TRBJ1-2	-	CASSARGENYGYTF	TGTGCCAGTAGTGCCCGGGGGGAGAACTATGGCTACACCTTC